The sequence of this T cell receptor (beta chain) was determined in a study of shared clonotypes between healthy human individuals. Turning to the study itself: For every donor, three CD4 naive, three CD4 memory, two CD8 naive and one CD8 memory plates were used.

Study-wide results and caveats: The low donor count limited represented genetic and exposure-history diversity.

About this clone: Its antigen is not known.

None of the donors, who were healthy HIV-negative adults, had recently had acute infections or vaccinations. Genomic DNA per cell subset filled all wells of several immunoSEQ plates. Generated by immunoSEQ multiplex PCR, the TCRdb table keeps only in-frame clones and is missing some. The sample contains some 2.4 million clones, roughly 93% of which appear only once. V was pared by 1 base and J by 0 bases, with 14 bases between. Germline V gene data show CDR1 as MDHEN and CDR2 as SYDVKM. This CDR3 is built from 17 residues. Sequenced material: naive CD4+ T cells from PBMCs. Sample subset: CD45RA+ positively selected. The chain has TRBV28 and TRBJ2-3; possibly TRBD1 for D (5 bases). This TCR was sampled from a man younger than 35 in good health. Some clones in this sample may be carry-over from other donors' samples. Here the CDR3 reads CASSLYRSYASTDTQYF. The CDR3 region has the DNA TGTGCCAGCAGTTTATACAGGTCCTACGCTAGCACAGATACGCAGTATTTT.